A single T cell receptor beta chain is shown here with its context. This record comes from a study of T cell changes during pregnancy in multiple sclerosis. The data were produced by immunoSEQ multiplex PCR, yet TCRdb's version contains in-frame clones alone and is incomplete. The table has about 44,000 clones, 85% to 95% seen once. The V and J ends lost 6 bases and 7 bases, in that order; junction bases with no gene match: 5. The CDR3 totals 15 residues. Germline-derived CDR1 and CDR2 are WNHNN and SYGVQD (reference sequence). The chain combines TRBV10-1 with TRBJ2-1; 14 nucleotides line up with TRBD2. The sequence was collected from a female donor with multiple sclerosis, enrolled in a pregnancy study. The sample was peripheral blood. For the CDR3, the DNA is TGCGCCAGCAGGGCCGGGACTAGCGGGAGAAATGAGCAGTTCTTC. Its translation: CASRAGTSGRNEQFF.